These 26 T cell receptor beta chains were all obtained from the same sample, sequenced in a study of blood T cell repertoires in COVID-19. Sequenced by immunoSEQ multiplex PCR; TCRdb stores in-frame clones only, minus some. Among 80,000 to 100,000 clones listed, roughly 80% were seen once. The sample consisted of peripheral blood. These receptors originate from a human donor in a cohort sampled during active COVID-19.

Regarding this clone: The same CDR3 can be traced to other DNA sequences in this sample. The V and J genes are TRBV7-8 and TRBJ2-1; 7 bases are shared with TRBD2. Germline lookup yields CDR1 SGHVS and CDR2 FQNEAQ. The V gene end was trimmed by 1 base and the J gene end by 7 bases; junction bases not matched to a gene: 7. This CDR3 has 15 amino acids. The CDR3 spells CASSLGVGGVNEQFF. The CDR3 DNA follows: TGTGCCAGCAGCTTAGGGGTGGGGGGGGTGAATGAGCAGTTCTTC. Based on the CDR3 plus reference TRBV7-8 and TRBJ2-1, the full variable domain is GAGVSQSPRYKVAKRGQDVALRCDPISGHVSLFWYQQALGQGPEFLTYFQNEAQLDKSGLPSDRFFAERPEGSVSTLKIQRTQQEDSAVYLCASSLGVGGVNEQFFGPGTRLTVL.

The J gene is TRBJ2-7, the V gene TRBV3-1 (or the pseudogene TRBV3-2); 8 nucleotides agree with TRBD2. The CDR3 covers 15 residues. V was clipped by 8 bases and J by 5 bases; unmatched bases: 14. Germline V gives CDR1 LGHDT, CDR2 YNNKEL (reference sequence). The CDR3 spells CASGWAGTSFHEQYF. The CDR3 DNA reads TGTGCCAGCGGTTGGGCCGGGACTAGTTTCCACGAGCAGTACTTC.

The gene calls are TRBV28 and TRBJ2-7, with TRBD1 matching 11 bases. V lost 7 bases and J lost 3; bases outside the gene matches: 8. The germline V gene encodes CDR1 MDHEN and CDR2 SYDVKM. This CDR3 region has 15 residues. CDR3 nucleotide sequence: TGTGCCAGCACAGAAAGGACAGGGGGCTTCTACGAGCAGTACTTC. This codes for CASTERTGGFYEQYF.

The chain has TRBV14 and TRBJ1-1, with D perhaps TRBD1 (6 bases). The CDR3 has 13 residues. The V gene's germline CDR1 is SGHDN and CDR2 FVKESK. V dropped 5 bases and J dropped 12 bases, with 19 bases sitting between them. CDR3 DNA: TGTGCCAGCAGCAGAGGGGGACATTCTGAGACTTTCTTT. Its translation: CASSRGGHSETFF. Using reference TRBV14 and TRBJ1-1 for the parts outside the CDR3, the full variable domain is EAGVTQFPSHSVIEKGQTVTLRCDPISGHDNLYWYRRVMGKEIKFLLHFVKESKQDESGMPNNRFLAERTGGTYSTLKVQPAELEDSGVYFCASSRGGHSETFFGQGTRLTVV.

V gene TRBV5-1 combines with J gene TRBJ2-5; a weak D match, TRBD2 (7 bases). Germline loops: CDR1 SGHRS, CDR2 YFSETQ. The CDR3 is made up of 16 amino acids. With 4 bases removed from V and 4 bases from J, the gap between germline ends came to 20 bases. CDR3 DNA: TGCGCCAGCAGCCCGCGGGTACAGGGAGGGGGAGAGACCCAGTACTTC. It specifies CASSPRVQGGGETQYF.

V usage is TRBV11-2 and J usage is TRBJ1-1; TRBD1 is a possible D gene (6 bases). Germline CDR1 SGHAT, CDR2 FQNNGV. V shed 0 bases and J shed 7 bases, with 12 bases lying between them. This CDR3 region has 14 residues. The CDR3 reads CASSLDFRTDEAFF. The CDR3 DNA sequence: TGTGCCAGCAGCTTAGATTTTCGGACAGATGAAGCTTTCTTT. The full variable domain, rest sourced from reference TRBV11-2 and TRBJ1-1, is EAGVAQSPRYKIIEKRQSVAFWCNPISGHATLYWYQQILGQGPKLLIQFQNNGVVDDSQLPKDRFSAERLKGVDSTLKIQPAKLEDSAVYLCASSLDFRTDEAFFGQGTRLTVV.

CDR3 in amino acids: CASSQGAGPYEQYF. In nucleotides, the CDR3 is TGTGCCAGCAGCCAAGGGGCGGGCCCCTACGAGCAGTACTTC. The chain links TRBV3-1 (or the pseudogene TRBV3-2) to TRBJ2-7; D is possibly TRBD2 (5 bases). Germline CDR1 LGHDT, CDR2 YNNKEL (reference sequence). Trimming shortened V by 1 base and J by 2 bases, and 9 bases separated the two germline ends. CDR3 length: 14 amino acids.

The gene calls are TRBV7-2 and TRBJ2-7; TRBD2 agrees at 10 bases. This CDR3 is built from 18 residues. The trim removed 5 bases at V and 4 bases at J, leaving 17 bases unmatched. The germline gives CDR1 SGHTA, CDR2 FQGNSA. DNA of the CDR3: TGTGCCAGCAGCCGCAGCCGGCGAGGACTAGCGGAGATGTACGAGCAGTACTTC. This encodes CASSRSRRGLAEMYEQYF.

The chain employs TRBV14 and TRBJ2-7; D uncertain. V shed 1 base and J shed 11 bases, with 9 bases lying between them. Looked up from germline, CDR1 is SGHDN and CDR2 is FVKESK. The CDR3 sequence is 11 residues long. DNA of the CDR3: TGTGCCAGCAGCCAAGCTCTACGAAAGTACTTC. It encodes CASSQALRKYF.

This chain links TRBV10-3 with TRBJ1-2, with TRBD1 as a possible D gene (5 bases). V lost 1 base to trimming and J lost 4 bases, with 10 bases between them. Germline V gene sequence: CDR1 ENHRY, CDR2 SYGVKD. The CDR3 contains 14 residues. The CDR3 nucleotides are TGTGCCATCAGTGAGTTGGGGCAGGGCTATGGCTACACCTTC. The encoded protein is CAISELGQGYGYTF.

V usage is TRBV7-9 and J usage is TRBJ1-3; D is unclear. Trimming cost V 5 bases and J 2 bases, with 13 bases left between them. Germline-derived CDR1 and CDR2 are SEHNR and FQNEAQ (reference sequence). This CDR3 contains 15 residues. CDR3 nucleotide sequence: TGTGCCAGCAGCCCGATCCGGAGGACTGGAAACACCATATATTTT. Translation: CASSPIRRTGNTIYF.

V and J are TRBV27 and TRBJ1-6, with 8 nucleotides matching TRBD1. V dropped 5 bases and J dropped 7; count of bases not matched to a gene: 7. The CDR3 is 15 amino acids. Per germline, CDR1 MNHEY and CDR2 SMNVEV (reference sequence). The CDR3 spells CASSGDRGSNSPLHF. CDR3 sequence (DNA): TGTGCCAGCAGTGGAGACAGGGGATCAAATTCACCCCTCCACTTT.

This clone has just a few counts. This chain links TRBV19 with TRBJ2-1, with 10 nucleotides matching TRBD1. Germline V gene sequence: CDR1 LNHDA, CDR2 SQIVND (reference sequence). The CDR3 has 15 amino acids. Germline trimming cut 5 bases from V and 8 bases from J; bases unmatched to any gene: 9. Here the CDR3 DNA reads TGTGCCAGTAGTGCCCGGGACAGGGGTTCCGATGAGCAGTTCTTC. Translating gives CASSARDRGSDEQFF.

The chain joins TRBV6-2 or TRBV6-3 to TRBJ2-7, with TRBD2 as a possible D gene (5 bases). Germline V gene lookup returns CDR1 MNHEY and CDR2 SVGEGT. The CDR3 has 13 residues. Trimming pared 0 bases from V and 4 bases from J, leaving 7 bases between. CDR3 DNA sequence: TGTGCCAGCAGTTACTCGGGAGTTTACGAGCAGTACTTC. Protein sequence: CASSYSGVYEQYF.

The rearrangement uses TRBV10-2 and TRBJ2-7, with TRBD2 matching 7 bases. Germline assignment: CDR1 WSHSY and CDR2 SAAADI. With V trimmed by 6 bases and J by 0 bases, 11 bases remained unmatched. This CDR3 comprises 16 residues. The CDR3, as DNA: TGCGCCAGCAGCCCTACTAGCGATACCCTCTCCTACGAGCAGTACTTC. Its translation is CASSPTSDTLSYEQYF.

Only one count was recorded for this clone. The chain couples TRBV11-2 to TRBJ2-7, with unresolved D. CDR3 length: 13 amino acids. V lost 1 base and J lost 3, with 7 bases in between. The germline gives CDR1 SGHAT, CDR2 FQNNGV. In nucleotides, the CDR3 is TGTGCCAGCAGCTTAGGCCAGTACTACGAGCAGTACTTC. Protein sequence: CASSLGQYYEQYF.

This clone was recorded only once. CDR3: CASSLQRYEQYF. In nucleotides, the CDR3 is TGTGCCAGCAGCCTGCAACGGTACGAGCAGTACTTC. V usage is TRBV5-5 and J usage is TRBJ2-7; unclear D gene. V was pared by 4 bases and J by 4 bases, with 9 bases between. The CDR3 has 12 amino acids. Germline CDR1 is SGHKS and CDR2 is YYEKEE (reference sequence). The variable domain in full, completed from reference TRBV5-5 and TRBJ2-7, reads DAGVTQSPTHLIKTRGQQVTLRCSPISGHKSVSWYQQVLGQGPQFIFQYYEKEERGRGNFPDRFSARQFPNYSSELNVNALLLGDSALYLCASSLQRYEQYFGPGTRLTVT.

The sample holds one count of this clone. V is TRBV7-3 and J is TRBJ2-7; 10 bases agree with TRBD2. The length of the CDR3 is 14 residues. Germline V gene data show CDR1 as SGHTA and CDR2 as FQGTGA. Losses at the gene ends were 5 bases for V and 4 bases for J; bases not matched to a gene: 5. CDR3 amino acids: CASSPSGSAYEQYF. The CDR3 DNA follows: TGTGCCAGCAGCCCTAGCGGGAGCGCGTACGAGCAGTACTTC.

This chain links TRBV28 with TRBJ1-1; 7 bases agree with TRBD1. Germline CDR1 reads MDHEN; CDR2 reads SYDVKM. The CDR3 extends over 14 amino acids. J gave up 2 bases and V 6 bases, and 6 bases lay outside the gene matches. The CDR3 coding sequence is TGTGCCAGCAGCCCACGGGACAGAAACACTGAAGCTTTCTTT. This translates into CASSPRDRNTEAFF.

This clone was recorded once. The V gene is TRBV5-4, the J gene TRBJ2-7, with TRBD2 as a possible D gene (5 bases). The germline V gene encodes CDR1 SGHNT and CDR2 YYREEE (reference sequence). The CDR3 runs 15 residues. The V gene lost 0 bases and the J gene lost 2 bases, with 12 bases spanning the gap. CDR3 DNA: TGTGCCAGCAGCTTGGGAGGGCGGTTCGCCTACGAGCAGTACTTC. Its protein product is CASSLGGRFAYEQYF.

CDR3 amino acids: CASSPDRAEAFF. CDR3 DNA sequence: TGTGCCAGCAGCCCCGACAGGGCTGAAGCTTTCTTT. The rearrangement joins TRBV5-4 to TRBJ1-1; 7 nucleotides line up with TRBD1. Germline loops: CDR1 SGHNT, CDR2 YYREEE (reference sequence). The length of the CDR3 is 12 residues. V gave up 4 bases and J gave up 6 bases; unmatched junction bases: 3.

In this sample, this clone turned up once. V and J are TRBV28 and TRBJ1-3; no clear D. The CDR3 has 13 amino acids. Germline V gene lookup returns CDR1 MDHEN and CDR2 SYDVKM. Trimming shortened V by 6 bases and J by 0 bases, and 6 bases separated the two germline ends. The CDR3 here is CASRPSSGNTIYF. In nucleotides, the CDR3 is TGTGCCAGCAGGCCGAGCTCTGGAAACACCATATATTTT.

CDR3 sequence (DNA): TGTGCCACCAGCAGAGGCGGGGCTAGCGGGATCGGGGAGCAGTACTTC. Its translation: CATSRGGASGIGEQYF. The chain is built from TRBV15 and TRBJ2-7; TRBD2 agrees at 9 bases. The CDR3 loop spans 16 amino acids. Germline loops: CDR1 LNHNV, CDR2 YYDKDF (reference sequence). V dropped 1 base and J dropped 7; count of bases not matched to a gene: 11.

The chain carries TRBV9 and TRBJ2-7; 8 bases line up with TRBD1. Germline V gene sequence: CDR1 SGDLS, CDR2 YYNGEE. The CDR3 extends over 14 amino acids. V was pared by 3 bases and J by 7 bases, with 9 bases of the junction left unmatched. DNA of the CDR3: TGTGCCAGCAGCGGACACGACAGGGGAAGGGAGCAGTACTTC. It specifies CASSGHDRGREQYF.

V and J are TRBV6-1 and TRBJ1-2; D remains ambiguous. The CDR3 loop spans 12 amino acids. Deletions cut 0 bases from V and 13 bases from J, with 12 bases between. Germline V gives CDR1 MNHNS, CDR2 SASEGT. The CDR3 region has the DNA TGTGCCAGCAGTGAAGCTAAAGGCACGGGCACCTTC. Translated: CASSEAKGTGTF.

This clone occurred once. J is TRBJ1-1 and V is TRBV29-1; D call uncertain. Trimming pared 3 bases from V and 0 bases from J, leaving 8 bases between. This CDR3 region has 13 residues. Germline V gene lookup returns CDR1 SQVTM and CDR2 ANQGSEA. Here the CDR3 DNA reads TGCAGCGTTGAGAGGGCTATGAACACTGAAGCTTTCTTT. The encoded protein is CSVERAMNTEAFF. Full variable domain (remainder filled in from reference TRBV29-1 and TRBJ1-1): SAVISQKPSRDICQRGTSLTIQCQVDSQVTMMFWYRQQPGQSLTLIATANQGSEATYESGFVIDKFPISRPNLTFSTLTVSNMSPEDSSIYLCSVERAMNTEAFFGQGTRLTVV.